Below are 31 T cell receptor beta chains sequenced from a single sample in a study of T cell repertoires in cytomegalovirus infection. One entry per CDR3 protein, called by TCRdb with MiXCR from the reads. The sample lists about 360,000 distinct CDR3 sequences, less than 20% occurring once. What was sequenced was PBMCs. These receptors were taken from a human donor in good health (CMV status not recorded). Some clones in this sample may be carry-over from other donors' samples.

The gene calls are TRBV19 and TRBJ2-1; 9 bases map to TRBD2. Losses at the gene ends were 7 bases for V and 5 bases for J; bases not matched to a gene: 6. Germline lookup yields CDR1 LNHDA and CDR2 SQIVND (reference sequence). This CDR3 has 14 amino acids. The CDR3 spells CASTSGKWNNEQFF. The CDR3 nucleotides read TGTGCCAGTACTAGCGGGAAGTGGAACAATGAGCAGTTCTTC.

This clonotype was counted ten times or more. V gene TRBV7-2 combines with J gene TRBJ1-1; D remains ambiguous. Germline V gives CDR1 SGHTA, CDR2 FQGNSA. This CDR3 is 14 amino acids long. Trimming took 7 bases from V and 2 from J, leaving 14 bases between them. The CDR3 coding sequence is TGTGCCAGCACCCAGGTTTTAGGAAACACTGAAGCTTTCTTT. It yields the protein CASTQVLGNTEAFF.

This clonotype was seen only a few times. The chain is built from TRBV7-9 and TRBJ1-3, with D maybe TRBD1 (5 bases). V lost 3 bases and J 0 bases, leaving 9 bases between the germline ends. Germline CDR1 SEHNR, CDR2 FQNEAQ (reference sequence). The CDR3 length is 15 residues. The CDR3 spells CASSLTASSGNTIYF. CDR3 DNA sequence: TGTGCCAGCAGCTTGACAGCGAGCTCTGGAAACACCATATATTTT.

This clonotype was recorded a few times. This chain uses TRBV4-1 with TRBJ1-2, with 10 bases aligning to TRBD1. The CDR3 runs to 14 residues. Germline V gene sequence: CDR1 MGHRA, CDR2 YSYEKL. Unmatched junction bases numbered 4, after V lost 4 bases and J lost 5 bases. The CDR3 is CASSRRTGGYGYTF. CDR3 DNA: TGCGCCAGCAGCCGGCGGACAGGGGGTTATGGCTACACCTTC.

This clonotype was recorded many times. The chain is built from TRBV7-2 and TRBJ1-5; 7 bases line up with TRBD1. Germline lookup yields CDR1 SGHTA and CDR2 FQGNSA. Trimming at V came to 2 bases and at J to 5 bases, leaving 3 bases not matched to a gene. This CDR3 has 14 amino acids. CDR3 in amino acids: CASSLRDSYQPQHF. In DNA, the CDR3 is TGTGCCAGCAGCTTACGGGACAGCTATCAGCCCCAGCATTTT.

This clonotype turned up a few times. The chain is built from TRBV6-2 or TRBV6-3 and TRBJ2-1; TRBD2 is a possible D gene (6 bases). Germline V lookup: CDR1 MNHEY, CDR2 SVGEGT. The CDR3 extends over 13 amino acids. V was cut by 0 bases and J by 12 bases, with 12 bases left in between. The CDR3 sequence: CASSYSTSDRQFF. The CDR3 nucleotides are TGTGCCAGCAGTTACTCGACTAGTGACCGGCAGTTCTTC.

This clonotype is medium-sized within its sample. CDR3 in amino acids: CASSSSGRSTDTQYF. CDR3 nucleotide sequence: TGTGCCAGCAGCTCTAGCGGGAGAAGCACAGATACGCAGTATTTT. The rearrangement uses TRBV7-2 and TRBJ2-3; TRBD2 matches 10 bases. This CDR3 is 15 amino acids long. Germline V gene sequence: CDR1 SGHTA, CDR2 FQGNSA. V was clipped by 4 bases and J by 0 bases; unmatched bases: 1. The full variable domain, rest sourced from reference TRBV7-2 and TRBJ2-3, is GAGVSQSPSNKVTEKGKDVELRCDPISGHTALYWYRQSLGQGLEFLIYFQGNSAPDKSGLPSDRFSAERTGGSVSTLTIQRTQQEDSAVYLCASSSSGRSTDTQYFGPGTRLTVL.

This clonotype was found many times. The chain employs TRBV11-3 and TRBJ2-3, with TRBD2 matching over 8 bases. V gave up 1 base and J gave up 6 bases; unmatched junction bases: 12. Germline V gene data show CDR1 as SGHNT and CDR2 as YENEEA. There are 17 residues in the CDR3. The CDR3 loop reads CASSLGALSGGIDTQYF. The CDR3 DNA sequence: TGTGCCAGCAGCTTAGGGGCGTTAAGCGGGGGAATCGATACGCAGTATTTT.

There are a few counts of this clonotype. The chain is built from TRBV10-1 and TRBJ2-1, with D maybe TRBD2 (6 bases). The CDR3 is 15 amino acids. V was cut by 3 bases and J by 4 bases, with 13 bases left in between. CDR1 and CDR2 (germline): WNHNN, SYGVQD (reference sequence). This chain's CDR3 is CASSDSGGRYNEQFF. CDR3 sequence (DNA): TGCGCCAGCAGTGATAGCGGTGGCCGATACAATGAGCAGTTCTTC.

This clonotype has only a few counts. The chain uses TRBV12-3 or TRBV12-4 and TRBJ1-2; D perhaps matches TRBD1 (6 bases). The CDR3 spans 15 residues. The V end lost 3 bases, the J end lost 2 bases, and 13 bases lay between the germline ends. The CDR3 DNA follows: TGTGCCAGCAGTTTTCGGCAGGGGTTAAACTATGGCTACACCTTC. Translating it yields CASSFRQGLNYGYTF.

This rearrangement joins TRBV20-1 to TRBJ2-1; D ambiguous. Germline CDR1 and CDR2: DFQATT and SNEGSKA (reference sequence). The CDR3 loop spans 12 amino acids. The V gene lost 3 bases and the J gene lost 8 bases, with 11 bases spanning the gap. CDR3 sequence (DNA): TGCAGTGCTAGGGGCCGTTATGATGAGCAGTTCTTC. It is translated as CSARGRYDEQFF.

This clonotype was picked up many times. The chain is built from TRBV7-2 and TRBJ1-1; no clear D. This CDR3 has 11 amino acids. With 3 bases removed from V and 10 bases from J, the gap between germline ends came to 9 bases. Germline V gives CDR1 SGHTA, CDR2 FQGNSA. CDR3 DNA: TGTGCCAGCAGCTTCGCTGGCAGAGCTTTCTTT. Encoded protein: CASSFAGRAFF.

The chain couples TRBV5-1 to TRBJ1-1, with 8 bases aligning to TRBD1. Germline CDR1 SGHRS, CDR2 YFSETQ. This CDR3 is 17 amino acids long. J was trimmed by 0 bases and V by 0 bases; bases with no gene match: 7. CDR3 sequence: CASSLARDRGLNTEAFF. The CDR3 DNA is TGCGCCAGCAGCTTGGCCAGAGACAGGGGTCTGAACACTGAAGCTTTCTTT.

The chain uses TRBV19 and TRBJ2-7; 11 bases fit TRBD2. J lost 0 bases, V lost 5 bases, and 9 bases had no gene match. Germline-derived CDR1 and CDR2 are LNHDA and SQIVND (reference sequence). The CDR3 has 17 residues. CDR3 in DNA: TGTGCCAGTAGTCGCGGACTAGCGGGTACCCTCTCCTACGAGCAGTACTTC. This encodes CASSRGLAGTLSYEQYF.

This clonotype has just a few counts. V gene TRBV30 combines with J gene TRBJ1-1; no firm D call. The CDR3 runs 13 residues. V lost 4 bases and J 3 bases, leaving 12 bases between the germline ends. Germline V gives CDR1 GTSNPN, CDR2 SVGIG (reference sequence). CDR3 sequence reads: CAWTIRRDTEAFF. The CDR3 DNA reads TGTGCCTGGACCATACGGCGGGACACTGAAGCTTTCTTT.

The chain recombines TRBV2 with TRBJ2-1, with 8 nucleotides matching TRBD2. This CDR3 is built from 13 residues. Trimming cost V 7 bases and J 7 bases; bases outside gene matches: 6. Germline CDR1 SNHLY, CDR2 FYNNEI. The CDR3, as DNA: TGTGCCAGCACTCGGGAGCGGGAGAATGAGCAGTTCTTC. Encoded protein: CASTRERENEQFF.

This clonotype has a count of ten or more. This sequence joins TRBV7-2 and TRBJ2-7; 8 bases align to TRBD2. Germline lookup yields CDR1 SGHTA and CDR2 FQGNSA. V lost 5 bases and J lost 0; bases outside the gene matches: 3. The CDR3 spans 14 residues. CDR3 sequence (DNA): TGTGCCAGCAGCCCAAGCGGGAGCTCCTACGAGCAGTACGTC. Amino acids: CASSPSGSSYEQYV.

This clonotype has a handful of counts. The chain joins TRBV3-1 to TRBJ2-1, with TRBD1 matching 7 bases. V lost 0 bases and J lost 5; bases outside the gene matches: 7. The length of the CDR3 is 16 residues. Per germline, CDR1 LGHDT and CDR2 YNNKEL (reference sequence). The CDR3 region is CASSQDRQGINNEQFF. CDR3 DNA: TGTGCCAGCAGCCAAGATCGACAGGGCATAAACAATGAGCAGTTCTTC.

This clonotype has at least ten counts. The chain has TRBV28 and TRBJ1-4, with 8 bases matching TRBD1. CDR1 and CDR2 from the germline V gene are MDHEN and SYDVKM. The CDR3 is made up of 18 amino acids. V dropped 1 base and J dropped 0; count of bases not matched to a gene: 7. CDR3 in DNA: TGTGCCAGCAGTTTATCCTTGGACAGGGATGCAACTAATGAAAAACTGTTTTTT. This sequence encodes CASSLSLDRDATNEKLFF. Looking up the rest from reference TRBV28 and TRBJ1-4 gives the full variable domain: DVKVTQSSRYLVKRTGEKVFLECVQDMDHENMFWYRQDPGLGLRLIYFSYDVKMKEKGDIPEGYSVSREKKERFSLILESASTNQTSMYLCASSLSLDRDATNEKLFFGSGTQLSVL.

The chain has TRBV6-2 or TRBV6-3 and TRBJ1-2; a weak D match, TRBD1 (5 bases). Trimming shortened V by 4 bases and J by 4 bases, and 13 bases separated the two germline ends. CDR1 is MNHEY and CDR2 is SVGEGT in the germline V gene. This CDR3 has 14 residues. The CDR3 loop is CASSSGAPIYGYTF. DNA for the CDR3: TGTGCCAGCAGTTCCGGGGCCCCTATCTATGGCTACACCTTC.

This clonotype was recorded many times. The rearrangement uses TRBV12-3 or TRBV12-4 and TRBJ1-2; 10 nucleotides agree with TRBD1. The CDR3 is 14 amino acids. V lost 8 bases, J lost 7 bases, and 10 bases stayed unmatched. The DNA of the CDR3 is TGTGCCAGCTTACCCGGGACAGGGGTCTTTGGCTACACCTTC. The encoded protein is CASLPGTGVFGYTF.

This clonotype showed up just a few times. V and J are TRBV6-5 and TRBJ2-3; 7 bases map to TRBD2. With 7 bases clipped from V and 2 bases from J, the junction kept 9 bases outside the gene matches. CDR1 and CDR2 (germline): MNHEY, SVGAGI. CDR3 size: 15 residues. The CDR3 here is CASNRGSLDTDTQYF. The CDR3 region has the DNA TGTGCCAGCAACCGCGGGAGCCTCGACACAGATACGCAGTATTTT.

This chain joins TRBV7-2 and TRBJ2-2; TRBD2 agrees at 8 bases. The V gene's germline CDR1 is SGHTA and CDR2 FQGNSA. The J segment lost 2 bases and the V segment lost 5 bases, leaving 7 bases of the junction unmatched. The CDR3 totals 16 residues. Written as DNA, the CDR3 is TGTGCCAGCAGCGGGAAAAGCGGGGGCAACACCGGGGAGCTGTTTTTT. This encodes CASSGKSGGNTGELFF.

This clonotype was detected many times. The chain links TRBV7-2 to TRBJ1-4; tentative D call: TRBD1 (5 bases). The germline gives CDR1 SGHTA, CDR2 FQGNSA. Between the trimmed V and J ends, which lost 5 bases and 4 bases, there was a span of 20 bases. The CDR3 has 17 amino acids. DNA of the CDR3: TGTGCCAGCAGCACCCGGACCGCTCCGGGGGTTAATGAAAAACTGTTTTTT. Translated, it gives CASSTRTAPGVNEKLFF.

This clonotype appeared a few times. The chain recombines TRBV12-3 or TRBV12-4 with TRBJ2-7, with 9 bases fitting TRBD1. The CDR3 loop spans 14 amino acids. V dropped 7 bases and J dropped 5; count of bases not matched to a gene: 9. The CDR3 nucleotides read TGTGCCAGCAACCACCGGGACAGGGACCACGAGCAGTACTTC. It yields the protein CASNHRDRDHEQYF.

The sample holds many counts of this clonotype. CDR3 amino acids: CASSPLNQPQHF. For the CDR3, the DNA is TGTGCCAGCAGCCCCCTAAATCAGCCCCAGCATTTT. V usage is TRBV7-2 and J usage is TRBJ1-5, with unresolved D. This CDR3 contains 12 residues. Trimming stripped 5 bases from V and 4 bases from J, with 6 bases between. Germline V CDR1 and CDR2: SGHTA, FQGNSA.

This clonotype showed up just a few times. The chain has TRBV12-3 or TRBV12-4 and TRBJ2-7; 9 nucleotides match TRBD1. The CDR3 loop spans 15 amino acids. The junction had 11 bases not matched to a gene; V was cut back by 5 bases and J by 6 bases. The CDR3 sequence: CASSNYRDRVLEQYF. The CDR3 nucleotides are TGTGCCAGCAGTAACTACCGGGACAGGGTCCTCGAGCAGTACTTC.

This clonotype was observed a handful of times. The chain has TRBV20-1 and TRBJ2-1; 9 nucleotides align to TRBD2. V trimming: 8 bases; J trimming: 8 bases; junction bases outside the gene matches: 10. The CDR3 runs to 13 residues. Germline-derived CDR1 and CDR2 are DFQATT and SNEGSKA (reference sequence). This CDR3 reads CSPPSGAIDEQFF. CDR3 DNA: TGCAGTCCTCCTAGCGGGGCCATCGATGAGCAGTTCTTC.

This clonotype came up many times. The chain joins TRBV7-2 to TRBJ2-7; D is possibly TRBD2 (7 bases). V shed 0 bases and J shed 5 bases, with 23 bases lying between them. The germline CDR1 and CDR2 sequences are SGHTA and FQGNSA. This CDR3 has 18 amino acids. CDR3 sequence: CASSLASGTMWGGDEQYF. As DNA, the CDR3 is TGTGCCAGCAGCTTAGCCTCTGGGACTATGTGGGGGGGCGACGAGCAGTACTTC. Full variable domain (outside the CDR3, taken from reference TRBV7-2 and TRBJ2-7): GAGVSQSPSNKVTEKGKDVELRCDPISGHTALYWYRQSLGQGLEFLIYFQGNSAPDKSGLPSDRFSAERTGGSVSTLTIQRTQQEDSAVYLCASSLASGTMWGGDEQYFGPGTRLTVT.

The chain joins TRBV12-3 or TRBV12-4 to TRBJ2-7, with D maybe TRBD2 (5 bases). The CDR3 spans 13 residues. Trimming removed 4 bases at V and 6 bases at J, with 13 bases between. CDR3 region: CASSYLTGSEQYF. Here the CDR3 DNA reads TGTGCCAGCAGTTATTTGACGGGGAGCGAGCAGTACTTC.

This chain uses TRBV19 with TRBJ1-2; no firm D call. Trimming left V 6 bases short and J 8 bases short, with 16 bases between. The CDR3 covers 13 residues. The germline gives CDR1 LNHDA, CDR2 SQIVND (reference sequence). The CDR3 reads CASRPGEAGGYTF. The CDR3 region has the DNA TGTGCCAGTAGACCTGGAGAGGCCGGCGGCTACACCTTC.